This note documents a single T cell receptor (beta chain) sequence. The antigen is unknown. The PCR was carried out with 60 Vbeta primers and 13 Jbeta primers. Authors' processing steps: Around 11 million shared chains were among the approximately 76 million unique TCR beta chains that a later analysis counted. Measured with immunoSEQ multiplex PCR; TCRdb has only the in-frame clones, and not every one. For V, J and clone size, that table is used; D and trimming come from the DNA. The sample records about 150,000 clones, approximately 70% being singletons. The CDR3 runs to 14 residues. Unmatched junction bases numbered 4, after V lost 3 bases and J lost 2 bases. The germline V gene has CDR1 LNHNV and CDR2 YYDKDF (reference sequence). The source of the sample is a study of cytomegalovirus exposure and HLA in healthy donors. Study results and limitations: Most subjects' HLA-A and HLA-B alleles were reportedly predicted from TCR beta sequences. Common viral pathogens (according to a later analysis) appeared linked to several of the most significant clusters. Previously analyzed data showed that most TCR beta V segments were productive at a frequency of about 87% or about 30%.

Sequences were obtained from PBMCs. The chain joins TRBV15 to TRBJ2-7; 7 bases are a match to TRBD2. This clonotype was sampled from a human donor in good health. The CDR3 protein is CATSRGTNTYEQYF. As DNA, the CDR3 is TGTGCCACCAGCAGGGGGACTAATACCTACGAGCAGTACTTC.